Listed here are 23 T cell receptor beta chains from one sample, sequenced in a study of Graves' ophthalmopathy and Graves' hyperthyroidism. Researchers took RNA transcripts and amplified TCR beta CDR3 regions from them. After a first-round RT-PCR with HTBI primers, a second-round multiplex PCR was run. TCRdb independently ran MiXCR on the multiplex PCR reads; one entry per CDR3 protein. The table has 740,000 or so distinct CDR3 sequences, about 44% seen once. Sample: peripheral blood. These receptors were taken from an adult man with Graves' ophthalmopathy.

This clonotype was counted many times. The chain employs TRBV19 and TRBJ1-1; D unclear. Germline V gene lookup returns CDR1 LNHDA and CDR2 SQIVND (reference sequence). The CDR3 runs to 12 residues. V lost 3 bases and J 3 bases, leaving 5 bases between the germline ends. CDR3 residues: CASSMRYTEAFF. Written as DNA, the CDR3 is TGTGCCAGTAGTATGAGATACACTGAAGCTTTCTTT.

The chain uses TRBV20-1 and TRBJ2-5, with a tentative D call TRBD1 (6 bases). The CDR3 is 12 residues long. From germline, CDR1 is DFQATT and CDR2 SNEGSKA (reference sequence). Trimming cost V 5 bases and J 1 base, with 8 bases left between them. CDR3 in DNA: TGCAGTGCTGGACAGCCCCAAGAGACCCAGTACTTC. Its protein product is CSAGQPQETQYF.

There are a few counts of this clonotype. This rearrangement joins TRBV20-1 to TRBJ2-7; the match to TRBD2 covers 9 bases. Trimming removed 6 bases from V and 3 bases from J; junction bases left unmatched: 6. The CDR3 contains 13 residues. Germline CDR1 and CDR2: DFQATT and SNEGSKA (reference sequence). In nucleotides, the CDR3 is TGCAGTGCAAATAGCGGGGGAAGCTACGAGCAGTACTTC. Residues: CSANSGGSYEQYF.

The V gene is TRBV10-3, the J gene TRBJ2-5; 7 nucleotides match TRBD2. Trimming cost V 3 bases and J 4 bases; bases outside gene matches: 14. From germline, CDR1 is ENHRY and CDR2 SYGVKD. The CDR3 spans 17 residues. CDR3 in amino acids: CAISDFSGGGGIETQYF. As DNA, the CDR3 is TGTGCCATCAGTGACTTTTCGGGCGGGGGTGGAATAGAGACCCAGTACTTC.

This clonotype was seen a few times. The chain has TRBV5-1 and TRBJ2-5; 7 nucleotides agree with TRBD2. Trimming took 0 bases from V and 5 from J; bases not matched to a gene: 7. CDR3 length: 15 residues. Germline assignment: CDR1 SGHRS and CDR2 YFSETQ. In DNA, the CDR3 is TGCGCCAGCAGCTTGGCCTGGCAGGGAGGGGAGACCCAGTACTTC. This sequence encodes CASSLAWQGGETQYF.

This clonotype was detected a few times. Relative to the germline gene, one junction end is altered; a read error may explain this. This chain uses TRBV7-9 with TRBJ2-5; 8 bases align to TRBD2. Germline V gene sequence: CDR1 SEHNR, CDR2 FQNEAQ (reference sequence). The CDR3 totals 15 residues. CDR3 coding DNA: TGTGCCAGCAGCTTAACGGGGGGGCCCGCCTCTTATTGGAACTTC. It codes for CASSLTGGPASYWNF.

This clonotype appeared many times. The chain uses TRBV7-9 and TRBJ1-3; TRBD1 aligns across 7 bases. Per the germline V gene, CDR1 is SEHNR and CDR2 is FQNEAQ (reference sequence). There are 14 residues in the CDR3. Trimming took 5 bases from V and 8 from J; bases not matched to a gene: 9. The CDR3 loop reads CASSDTRGVDTIYF. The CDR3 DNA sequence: TGTGCCAGCAGCGACACCAGGGGGGTAGACACCATATATTTT.

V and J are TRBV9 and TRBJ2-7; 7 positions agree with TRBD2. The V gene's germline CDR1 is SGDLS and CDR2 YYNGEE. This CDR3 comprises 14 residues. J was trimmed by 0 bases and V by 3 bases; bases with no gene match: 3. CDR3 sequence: CASSGRTSSYEQYF. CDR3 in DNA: TGTGCCAGCAGCGGAAGGACTAGCTCCTACGAGCAGTACTTC. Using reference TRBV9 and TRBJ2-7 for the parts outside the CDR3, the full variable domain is DSGVTQTPKHLITATGQRVTLRCSPRSGDLSVYWYQQSLDQGLQFLIQYYNGEERAKGNILERFSAQQFPDLHSELNLSSLELGDSALYFCASSGRTSSYEQYFGPGTRLTVT.

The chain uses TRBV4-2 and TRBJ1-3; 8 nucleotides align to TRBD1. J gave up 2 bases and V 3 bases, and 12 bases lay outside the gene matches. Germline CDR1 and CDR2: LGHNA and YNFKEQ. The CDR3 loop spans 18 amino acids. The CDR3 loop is CASSHRTGYNWAGNTIYF. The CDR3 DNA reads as TGTGCCAGCAGCCACCGGACAGGGTATAATTGGGCTGGAAACACCATATATTTT.

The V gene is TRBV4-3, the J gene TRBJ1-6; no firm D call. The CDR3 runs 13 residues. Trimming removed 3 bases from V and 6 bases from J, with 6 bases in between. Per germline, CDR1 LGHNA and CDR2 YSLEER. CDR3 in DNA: TGCGCCAGCAGCCAGCCGGGTAATTCACCCCTCCACTTT. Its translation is CASSQPGNSPLHF.

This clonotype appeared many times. CDR3 nucleotides: TGTGCCGGGGACGGGGCGTCGGGCACTGAAGCTTTCTTT. It is translated as CAGDGASGTEAFF. This chain joins TRBV7-9 and TRBJ1-1; TRBD1 is a possible D gene (5 bases). Germline CDR1 reads SEHNR; CDR2 reads FQNEAQ (reference sequence). Trimming removed 11 bases from V and 4 bases from J, with 17 bases in between. The CDR3 length is 13 residues.

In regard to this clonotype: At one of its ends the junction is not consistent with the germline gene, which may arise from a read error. The CDR3: CSVEGGINQPQHF. The DNA of the CDR3 is TGCAGCGTGGAAGGGGGAATCAATCAGCCCCAGCATTTT. This chain joins TRBV29-1 and TRBJ1-5; TRBD1 might be the D (6 bases). CDR1 SQVTM and CDR2 ANQGSEA come from the germline V gene. The CDR3 covers 13 residues.

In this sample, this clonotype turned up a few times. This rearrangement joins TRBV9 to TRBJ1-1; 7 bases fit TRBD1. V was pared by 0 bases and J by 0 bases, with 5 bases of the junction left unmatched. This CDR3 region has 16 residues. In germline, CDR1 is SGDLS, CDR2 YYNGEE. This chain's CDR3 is CASSVGLGQLNTEAFF. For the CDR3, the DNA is TGTGCCAGCAGCGTAGGGTTGGGACAGTTGAACACTGAAGCTTTCTTT.

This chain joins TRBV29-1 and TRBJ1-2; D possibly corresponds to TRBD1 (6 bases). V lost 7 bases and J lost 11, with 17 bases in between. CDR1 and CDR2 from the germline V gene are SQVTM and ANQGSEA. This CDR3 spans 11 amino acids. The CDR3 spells CSGVAGGVYTF. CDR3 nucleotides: TGCAGCGGTGTAGCGGGGGGCGTGTACACCTTC.

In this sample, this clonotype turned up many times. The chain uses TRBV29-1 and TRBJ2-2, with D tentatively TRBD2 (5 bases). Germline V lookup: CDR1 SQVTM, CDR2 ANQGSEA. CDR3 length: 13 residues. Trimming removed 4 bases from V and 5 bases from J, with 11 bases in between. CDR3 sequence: CSVGGGDTGELFF. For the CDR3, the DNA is TGCAGCGTTGGTGGAGGAGATACCGGGGAGCTGTTTTTT.

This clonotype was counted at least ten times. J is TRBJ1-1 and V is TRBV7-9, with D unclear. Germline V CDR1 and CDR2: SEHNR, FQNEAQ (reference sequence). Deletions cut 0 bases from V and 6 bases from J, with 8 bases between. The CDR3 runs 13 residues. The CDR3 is CASSLASGAEAFF. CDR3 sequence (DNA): TGTGCCAGCAGCTTAGCAAGTGGGGCTGAAGCTTTCTTT.

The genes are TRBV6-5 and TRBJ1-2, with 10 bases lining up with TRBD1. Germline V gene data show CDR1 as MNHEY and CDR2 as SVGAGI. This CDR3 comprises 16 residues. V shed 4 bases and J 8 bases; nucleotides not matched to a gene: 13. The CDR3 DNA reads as TGTGCCAGCAGTTTATCAGGGACAGGGGTTACGTGGGGCTACACCTTC. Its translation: CASSLSGTGVTWGYTF.

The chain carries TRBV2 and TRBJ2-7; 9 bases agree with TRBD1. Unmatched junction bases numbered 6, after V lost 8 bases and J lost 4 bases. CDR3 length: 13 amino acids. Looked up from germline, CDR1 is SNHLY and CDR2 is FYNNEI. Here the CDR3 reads CASHRQGGYEQYF. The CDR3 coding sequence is TGTGCCAGCCATCGACAGGGGGGTTACGAGCAGTACTTC.

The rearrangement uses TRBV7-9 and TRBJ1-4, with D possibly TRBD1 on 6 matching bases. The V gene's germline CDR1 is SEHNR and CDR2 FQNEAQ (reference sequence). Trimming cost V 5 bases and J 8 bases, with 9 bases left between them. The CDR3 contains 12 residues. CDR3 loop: CASSTGQEKLFF. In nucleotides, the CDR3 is TGTGCCAGCAGCACCGGACAGGAAAAACTGTTTTTT. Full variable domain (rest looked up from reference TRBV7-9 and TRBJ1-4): DTGVSQNPRHKITKRGQNVTFRCDPISEHNRLYWYRQTLGQGPEFLTYFQNEAQLEKSRLLSDRFSAERPKGSFSTLEIQRTEQGDSAMYLCASSTGQEKLFFGSGTQLSVL.

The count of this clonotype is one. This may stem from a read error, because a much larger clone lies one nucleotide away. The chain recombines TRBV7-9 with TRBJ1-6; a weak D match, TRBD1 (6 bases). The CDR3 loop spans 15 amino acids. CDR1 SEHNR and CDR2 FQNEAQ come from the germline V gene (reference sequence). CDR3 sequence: CASSLIARGASPLHF. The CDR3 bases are TGCGCCAGCAGCTTGATTGCCAGGGGAGCATCACCCCTCCACTTT.

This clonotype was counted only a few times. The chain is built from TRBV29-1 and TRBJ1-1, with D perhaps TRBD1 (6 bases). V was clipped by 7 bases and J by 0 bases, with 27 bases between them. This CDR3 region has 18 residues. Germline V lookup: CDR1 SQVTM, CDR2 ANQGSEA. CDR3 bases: TGCAGCGCCCTCCGGACAGATTCCCCTGAAATTATGAACACTGAAGCTTTCTTT. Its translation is CSALRTDSPEIMNTEAFF.

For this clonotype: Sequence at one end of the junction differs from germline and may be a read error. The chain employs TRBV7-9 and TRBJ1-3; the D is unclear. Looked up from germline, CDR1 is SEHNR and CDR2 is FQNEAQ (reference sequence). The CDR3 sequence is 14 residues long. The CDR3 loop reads CASSSVGRPNTIYF. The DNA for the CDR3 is TGCGCCAGCAGTAGTGTGGGCCGACCGAACACCATATATTTT. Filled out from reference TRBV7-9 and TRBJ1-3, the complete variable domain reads DTGVSQNPRHKITKRGQNVTFRCDPISEHNRLYWYRQTLGQGPEFLTYFQNEAQLEKSRLLSDRFSAERPKGSFSTLEIQRTEQGDSAMYLCASSSVGRPNTIYFGEGSWLTVV.

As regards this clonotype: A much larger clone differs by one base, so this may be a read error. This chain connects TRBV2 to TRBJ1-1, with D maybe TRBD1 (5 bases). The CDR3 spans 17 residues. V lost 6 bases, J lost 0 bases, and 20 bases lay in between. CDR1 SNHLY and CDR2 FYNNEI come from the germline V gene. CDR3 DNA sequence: TGTGCCAGCAGACCAGAGCAGGGCTTCCTCATGAACACTGAAGCTTTCTTT. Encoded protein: CASRPEQGFLMNTEAFF.